This section outlines one T cell receptor beta chain sequence together with its context. A Seattle source enrolled patients during active infection and followed them longitudinally. The repertoire was sequenced with immunoSEQ multiplex PCR; TCRdb's copy has only in-frame clones and lacks some. This table has 200,000 to 300,000 clones, around 87% appearing once. The data derive from a study of blood T cell repertoires in COVID-19. The origin of this receptor is an older woman with COVID-19, enrolled during active disease. Sequenced: peripheral blood.

For the CDR3, the DNA is TGCGCCAGCAGTCATCGGGGGACAGGGGGTTGCTCCACTTACACCGGGGAGCTGTTTTTT. It encodes CASSHRGTGGCSTYTGELFF. The chain uses TRBV23-1 and TRBJ2-2; 11 bases agree with TRBD1. TRBV23-1 is labeled an ORF, and its function is uncertain. V shed 3 bases, J shed 3 bases, and the junction held 15 bases outside the gene matches. The CDR3 has 20 residues.